This T cell receptor (beta chain) derives from a study of shared clonotypes between healthy human individuals. The CDR3 extends over 14 amino acids. Germline CDR1 is KGHSH and CDR2 is LQKENI. V was cut by 3 bases and J by 1 base, with 7 bases left in between. Details on this clone: Different DNA sequences within this sample yield the same CDR3.

The assay was immunoSEQ multiplex PCR, and TCRdb's table has in-frame clones only and misses some. The sample lists 850,000 to 1,200,000 clones, 65% to 80% occurring once. The chain has TRBV18 and TRBJ1-3; D unclear. Sequences were obtained from memory CD4+ T cells sorted from blood. Subset in this sample: CD45RA-negative fraction. The sequence was collected from a man younger than 35 in good health. Here the CDR3 DNA reads TGTGCCAGCTCACCGGGATCATCTGGAAACACCATATATTTT. As protein: CASSPGSSGNTIYF.